Listed here is a single T cell receptor beta chain. Its specificity is unknown. Naive CD8 isolation took CD45RO-negative cells positively selected for CCR7 and excluded terminally differentiated effector memory CD45RA+ cells. Each donor was a Caucasian adult residing in Nashville, Tennessee. Evenly divided among several immunoSEQ plates was the genomic DNA of each subset. Produced via immunoSEQ multiplex PCR; TCRdb's table is partial and in-frame only. The data contain millions of clones, approximately 95% of them singletons. These data are taken from a study of shared clonotypes between healthy human individuals. Whole-study findings and limits: Of the naive CD4 clonotypes, around 5% were shared across a handful of donors.

Per the germline V gene, CDR1 is SNHLY and CDR2 is FYNNEI. Trimming removed 3 bases from V and 1 base from J, with 13 bases in between. The CDR3 spans 15 residues. This chain uses TRBV2 with TRBJ2-7; D gene unclear. The sequenced material came from naive CD8+ T cells sorted from blood. This receptor was obtained from a man younger than 35 in good health. The CDR3 reads CASSELGNSSYEQYF. In nucleotides, the CDR3 is TGTGCCAGCAGTGAGCTCGGAAATTCGTCCTACGAGCAGTACTTC.